Following are 23 T cell receptor beta chains from one sample sequenced in a study of blood T cells in healthy people across ages. PCR was performed a second time for about 7 to 11 cycles using a sample-barcoded 5' primer and a J-beta primer mix. TCRdb recomputed calls from the 5' RACE reads with MiXCR, one row per CDR3 protein. Of 850,000 to 1,300,000 distinct CDR3 sequences in the sample, around 45% were seen once. Specimen: blood. These receptors all stem from a woman aged 60-75 years in good health.

The chain is built from TRBV30 and TRBJ2-7; the D gene is possibly TRBD1 (6 bases). Trimming took 0 bases from V and 4 from J, leaving 10 bases between them. Germline V gene data show CDR1 as GTSNPN and CDR2 as SVGIG (reference sequence). This CDR3 comprises 13 residues. Written as DNA, the CDR3 is TGTGCCTGGAGTGTATCGGGACAATACGAGCAGTACTTC. Translation: CAWSVSGQYEQYF.

The chain links TRBV29-1 to TRBJ2-7; 9 bases are a match to TRBD1. V was pared by 6 bases and J by 3 bases, with 9 bases of the junction left unmatched. Germline loops: CDR1 SQVTM, CDR2 ANQGSEA. CDR3 length: 14 residues. The CDR3 DNA reads TGCAGCGTCCTAGAGGGACAGGGATTCTACGAGCAGTACTTC. This encodes CSVLEGQGFYEQYF.

The chain carries TRBV20-1 and TRBJ1-1; 7 positions match TRBD1. CDR3 length: 17 amino acids. The germline V gene encodes CDR1 DFQATT and CDR2 SNEGSKA (reference sequence). In DNA form, the CDR3 reads TGCAAGCCTGCTCTCCGGGACAGAAGGAACATGAACACTGAAGCTTTCTTT. Translated: CKPALRDRRNMNTEAFF.

The chain is built from TRBV10-2 and TRBJ1-4; no definite D call. CDR1 and CDR2 (germline): WSHSY, SAAADI. Between the trimmed V and J ends, which lost 6 bases and 8 bases, there was a span of 16 bases. The CDR3 loop spans 14 amino acids. The DNA of the CDR3 is TGCGCCAGCAGGCCGGTCGGGAGGAACGAAAAACTGTTTTTT. Translating it yields CASRPVGRNEKLFF.

In this sample, this clonotype turned up a few times. The V gene is TRBV7-3, the J gene TRBJ2-1; TRBD2 is a possible D gene (5 bases). The DNA end lines up better with TRBJ2-7; the J call may be wrong. This CDR3 has 18 amino acids. CDR1 SGHTA and CDR2 FQGTGA come from the germline V gene. The CDR3 spells CASSLIAGRAAYNNEQYF. The CDR3 DNA follows: TGTGCCAGCAGCTTAATAGCCGGGCGGGCGGCCTACAACAATGAGCAGTACTTC.

This clonotype was counted once. The chain employs TRBV29-1 and TRBJ2-2, with a weak D call TRBD1 (6 bases). CDR1 and CDR2 (germline): SQVTM, ANQGSEA. Trimming shortened V by 5 bases and J by 7 bases, and 14 bases separated the two germline ends. The CDR3 runs to 13 residues. The CDR3 DNA is TGCAGCGTTCCACAGGGTGGCGGCGGGGAGCTGTTTTTT. As protein: CSVPQGGGGELFF.

The chain combines TRBV5-4 with TRBJ1-1; 7 positions match TRBD1. V shed 3 bases, J shed 0 bases, and the junction held 11 bases outside the gene matches. Looked up from germline, CDR1 is SGHNT and CDR2 is YYREEE (reference sequence). The CDR3 is made up of 17 amino acids. Here the CDR3 DNA reads TGTGCCAGCAGCTCGCCGGGACAGAAAGGCGTGAACACTGAAGCTTTCTTT. This gives the protein CASSSPGQKGVNTEAFF.

There are a few counts of this clonotype. This chain links TRBV29-1 with TRBJ2-1, with TRBD2 identical over 8 bases. The junction had 4 bases not matched to a gene; V was cut back by 6 bases and J by 0 bases. The germline V gene encodes CDR1 SQVTM and CDR2 ANQGSEA. This CDR3 comprises 14 residues. This CDR3 reads CSVRLAGSYNEQFF. CDR3 bases: TGCAGCGTACGCCTAGCGGGCTCCTACAATGAGCAGTTCTTC.

This chain joins TRBV2 and TRBJ2-3; TRBD2 aligns across 7 bases. The V segment lost 9 bases and the J segment 0 bases; nucleotides outside the gene matches: 6. The CDR3 has 14 amino acids. In germline, CDR1 is SNHLY, CDR2 FYNNEI. DNA of the CDR3: TGTGCCAGAAGACTAGCCCTCAGCACAGATACGCAGTATTTT. Its translation is CARRLALSTDTQYF.

The chain couples TRBV29-1 to TRBJ2-3, with 10 positions matching TRBD2. V shed 6 bases and J 5 bases; nucleotides not matched to a gene: 8. Germline values: CDR1 SQVTM, CDR2 ANQGSEA. The CDR3 has 14 amino acids. The CDR3 loop is CSVPASGSLDTQYF. As DNA, the CDR3 is TGCAGCGTGCCCGCTAGCGGGAGCTTAGATACGCAGTATTTT.

This chain joins TRBV5-1 and TRBJ1-1, with D possibly being TRBD1 (6 bases). CDR1 SGHRS and CDR2 YFSETQ come from the germline V gene. The CDR3 spans 14 residues. Trimming removed 4 bases at V and 4 bases at J, with 14 bases between. The CDR3 spells CASSLRGGGTEAFF. CDR3 nucleotide sequence: TGCGCCAGCAGCCTCAGGGGAGGGGGCACTGAAGCTTTCTTT.

Only a few counts were recorded for this clonotype. V gene TRBV29-1 combines with J gene TRBJ1-1; TRBD1 matches 7 bases. The germline V gene has CDR1 SQVTM and CDR2 ANQGSEA. The CDR3 is 13 amino acids. The trim removed 6 bases at V and 1 base at J, leaving 5 bases unmatched. DNA of the CDR3: TGCAGCGTCCGACAGGGTGGGAACACTGAAGCTTTCTTT. It yields the protein CSVRQGGNTEAFF.

This clonotype was observed a few times. V is TRBV9 and J is TRBJ2-5; possible D gene TRBD2, 6 bases. Between the trimmed V and J ends, which lost 4 bases and 5 bases, there was a span of 18 bases. Per the germline V gene, CDR1 is SGDLS and CDR2 is YYNGEE. The CDR3 spans 15 residues. The CDR3 DNA is TGTGCCAGCAGCCTGACGGTGCGGGACCGTGAGACCCAGTACTTC. Amino acids: CASSLTVRDRETQYF.

The table lists this clonotype with many counts. The CDR3 loop is CASSLVGGASGANVLTF. As DNA, the CDR3 is TGTGCCAGCAGCTTAGTGGGCGGAGCCTCTGGGGCCAACGTCCTGACTTTC. The chain joins TRBV7-2 to TRBJ2-6; unclear D gene. Trimming cost V 1 base and J 0 bases, with 10 bases left between them. CDR3 length: 17 amino acids. Germline CDR1 and CDR2: SGHTA and FQGNSA.

The chain employs TRBV27 and TRBJ1-1; D call uncertain. The CDR3 extends over 13 amino acids. Per germline, CDR1 MNHEY and CDR2 SMNVEV (reference sequence). Trimming cost V 6 bases and J 1 base, with 9 bases left between them. The CDR3 region has the DNA TGTGCCAGCAGGCTTGACTGGAACACTGAAGCTTTCTTT. It specifies CASRLDWNTEAFF.

The genes are TRBV7-9 and TRBJ2-2; possibly TRBD1 or TRBD2 for D (5 bases each). Germline-derived CDR1 and CDR2 are SEHNR and FQNEAQ (reference sequence). Trimming stripped 8 bases from V and 2 bases from J, with 12 bases between. The CDR3 totals 14 residues. CDR3 nucleotides: TGTGCCAGCGGACAAGCGGCTAACACCGGGGAGCTGTTTTTT. Amino acid sequence: CASGQAANTGELFF.

For this clonotype: The junction shows a germline mismatch at one end, possibly a read error. The chain is built from TRBV29-1 and TRBJ2-7; D not certain. From germline, CDR1 is SQVTM and CDR2 ANQGSEA. The CDR3 has 13 residues. DNA for the CDR3: TGCGGCGTTGAAGGTGCAGCCTCCTACGAGCAGTACTTC. The encoded protein is CGVEGAASYEQYF.

V usage is TRBV20-1 and J usage is TRBJ2-5, with TRBD2 identical over 13 bases. The junction had 8 bases not matched to a gene; V was cut back by 3 bases and J by 4 bases. This CDR3 comprises 16 residues. Germline CDR1 reads DFQATT; CDR2 reads SNEGSKA (reference sequence). The CDR3 protein is CSASGLAGVLGETQYF. CDR3 in DNA: TGCAGTGCTAGTGGACTAGCGGGAGTACTGGGAGAGACCCAGTACTTC.

This clonotype was detected a few times. The chain employs TRBV7-9 and TRBJ2-4; TRBD2 matches 11 bases. The end of the DNA aligns better with TRBJ2-5, so the J call may be wrong. CDR3 length: 17 residues. The germline CDR1 and CDR2 sequences are SEHNR and FQNEAQ (reference sequence). The CDR3 here is CASSLFLLLAGEETQYF. The CDR3 coding sequence is TGTGCCAGCAGCTTATTCCTCCTACTAGCGGGAGAGGAGACCCAGTACTTC.

This clonotype was seen a few times. J is TRBJ2-1 and V is TRBV7-9; 11 bases line up with TRBD2. Germline V lookup: CDR1 SEHNR, CDR2 FQNEAQ (reference sequence). The CDR3 is 16 residues long. J gave up 6 bases and V 5 bases, and 9 bases lay outside the gene matches. The DNA for the CDR3 is TGTGCCAGCAGCCCCACTAGCGGGAGATCCCCCAATGAGCAGTTCTTC. Translation gives CASSPTSGRSPNEQFF.

The gene calls are TRBV27 and TRBJ2-7; a possible D gene is TRBD2 (5 bases). Germline CDR1 reads MNHEY; CDR2 reads SMNVEV (reference sequence). V was cut by 8 bases and J by 6 bases, with 14 bases left in between. There are 12 residues in the CDR3. For the CDR3, the DNA is TGTGCCAGCCGGGGATCGTCGGGCGAGCAGTACTTC. It translates to CASRGSSGEQYF.

V is TRBV7-2 and J is TRBJ2-3, with 7 bases aligning to TRBD1. After removal of 5 bases from V and 5 bases from J, the junction contained 7 bases not matched to a gene. CDR1 and CDR2 (germline): SGHTA, FQGNSA. The CDR3 consists of 14 residues. The DNA for the CDR3 is TGTGCCAGCAGCCTCGGGACAGCAGGAGATACGCAGTATTTT. This codes for CASSLGTAGDTQYF.

CDR3 region: CASSSHRGTGEQFF. The CDR3 DNA reads TGTGCCAGCAGTTCCCACAGGGGAACCGGTGAGCAGTTCTTC. The chain recombines TRBV12-3 or TRBV12-4 with TRBJ2-1, with TRBD1 matching 7 bases. The CDR3 runs 14 residues. Unmatched junction bases numbered 9, after V lost 4 bases and J lost 9 bases.